A selection of T cell receptor beta chains follows, all from one sample in a study of response to subunit inactivated influenza vaccine. TCRdb re-derived calls from the RT-PCR reads in MiXCR, one entry per CDR3 protein. The sample has hundreds of thousands of distinct CDR3 sequences, around 15% seen once. The sequencing here drew on PBMCs from blood, taken around two weeks before vaccination. The source is a man aged 50 to 59 who received an inactivated influenza vaccine. CDR3s include the opening cysteine and the closing phenylalanine or tryptophan. Fields, in order: D gene, V gene, J gene, clone size, CDR3 DNA, CDR3 protein. The D gene is left open where the match is weak. Clone size is given for some rows only: seen once, a few or many times, or a class if the clone is expanded.

NA	TRBV15	TRBJ2-7	few	TGTGCCACCAGCCCCAAGGGGCAGGGCTGGAGGGAGCAGTACTTC	CATSPKGQGWREQYF
TRBD2	TRBV11-2	TRBJ2-7	few	TGTGCCAGCAGCCCCGGGAGGAGCGTCTACGAGCAGTACTTC	CASSPGRSVYEQYF
NA	TRBV7-2	TRBJ2-1	few	TGTGCCAGCAGCTTAGAGGTCAATAAGGAGTTCTTC	CASSLEVNKEFF
TRBD1	TRBV6-1	TRBJ1-1	NA	TGTGCCAGCAGTGCGACGGACAGGGGGCGCGCCCTGAGAGCTTTCTTT	CASSATDRGRALRAFF
NA	TRBV4-3	TRBJ1-2	few	TGCGCCAGCAGCCAAGATGTTCGGGCAGGAGCTAACTATGGCTACACCTTC	CASSQDVRAGANYGYTF
TRBD1	TRBV4-3	TRBJ2-6	NA	TGCGCCAGCAGCCAAGCAGGGGGCTACTCTGGGGCCAACGTCCTGACTTTC	CASSQAGGYSGANVLTF
TRBD1	TRBV14	TRBJ2-7	few	TGTGCCAGCAGCCAAGTTGCGACAGGGGGCTACGAGCAGTACTTC	CASSQVATGGYEQYF
NA	TRBV28	TRBJ1-1	NA	TGTGCCAGCATTAGTGGAACAGGCTTGAACACTGAAGCTTTCTTT	CASISGTGLNTEAFF
TRBD2	TRBV6-1	TRBJ2-1	few	TGTGCCAGCACCCTAGCGGGAGGGCCCTACAATGAGCAGTTCTTC	CASTLAGGPYNEQFF
NA	TRBV29-1	TRBJ2-6	NA	TGCAGCGTTAACGAGGGGACGAGCTACCGGGCCAACGTCCTGACTTTC	CSVNEGTSYRANVLTF
NA	TRBV7-2	TRBJ1-2	few	TGTGCCAGCAGCTTCTCGGGTCAGCTAAACTATGGCTACACCTTC	CASSFSGQLNYGYTF
TRBD2	TRBV28	TRBJ2-1	many	TGTGCCAGCAGTTTAACGGCGGGAGGTGGGAATGAGCAGTTCTTC	CASSLTAGGGNEQFF
TRBD1	TRBV20-1	TRBJ2-5	NA	TGCAGTGCTAGACCGGACAGGGAAGAGACCCAGTACTTC	CSARPDREETQYF
TRBD1	TRBV9	TRBJ2-7	few	TGTGCCAGCAGCGCCCGGGACAGTCCCTACGAGCAGTACTTC	CASSARDSPYEQYF
TRBD1	TRBV4-1	TRBJ1-2	NA	TGCGCCAGCAGCCGCGAGGACAGGGTGAACTTTGGCTACACCTTC	CASSREDRVNFGYTF
TRBD2	TRBV28	TRBJ2-1	few	TGTGCCAGCATCCTGACTAGCGGGACCGGGGAGCAGTTCTTC	CASILTSGTGEQFF
TRBD2	TRBV20-1	TRBJ2-7	few	TGCAGTGCTAGATCCGGGGGCGGGAGGATAGGCGAGCAGTACTTC	CSARSGGGRIGEQYF
TRBD2	TRBV5-1	TRBJ2-4	few	TGCGCCAGCAGCCTTCTGGGAGGTAGCGGGGAGGACATTCAGTACTTC	CASSLLGGSGEDIQYF
NA	TRBV6-1	TRBJ2-3	NA	TGTGCCAGCATGGACGGGGGCCTACGCACAGATACGCAGTATTTT	CASMDGGLRTDTQYF
NA	TRBV10-3	TRBJ2-5	few	TGTGCCATCAGCTACAGGGAGAGAGAGACCCAGTACTTC	CAISYRERETQYF
TRBD1	TRBV6-1	TRBJ1-6	few	TGTGCCAGCAGTGCAGGACAGGGGGATAATTCACCCCTCCACTTT	CASSAGQGDNSPLHF
TRBD2	TRBV7-2	TRBJ2-2	many	TGTGCCAGCAGCTTAACAGCGGGAGGGGGCACCGGGGAGCTGTTTTTT	CASSLTAGGGTGELFF
NA	TRBV2	TRBJ2-4	few	TGTGCCAGCAGCTTAGGTTCCCTAGGGCAAAACATTCAGTACTTC	CASSLGSLGQNIQYF
TRBD2	TRBV6-5	TRBJ2-1	few	TGTGCCAGCAGTTCCGGACTAGTTCCCAAGTATGAGCAGTTCTTC	CASSSGLVPKYEQFF
NA	TRBV4-3	TRBJ2-2	many	TGCGCCAGCAGCCAAGATCCTACAGGAGGAGGCGGGGAGCTGTTTTTT	CASSQDPTGGGGELFF
TRBD2	TRBV12-5	TRBJ2-2	few	TGTGCTAGTGGTTTGGTACTAGCGGGAGGCCTAGGTGCCGGGGAGCTGTTTTTT	CASGLVLAGGLGAGELFF
NA	TRBV18	TRBJ1-1	few	TGTGCCAGCTCATCCGTTGTGGGGACGAACACTGAAGCTTTCTTT	CASSSVVGTNTEAFF
NA	TRBV12-3/TRBV12-4	TRBJ2-3	few	TGTGCCAGCAGGCCGGGACTTGACACAGATACGCAGTATTTT	CASRPGLDTDTQYF
TRBD1	TRBV20-1	TRBJ1-1	many	TGCAGTGCTTACCGACAGGGGGCTTCGAACACTGAAGCTTTCTTT	CSAYRQGASNTEAFF
TRBD1	TRBV18	TRBJ2-7	NA	TGTGCCAGCGCCTTGGGACAGGGACCTTACGAGCAGTACTTC	CASALGQGPYEQYF
NA	TRBV7-8	TRBJ2-5	NA	TGTGCCAGCAGCTTACGAAGGGGCAGGATGCAACAAGAGACCCAGTACTTC	CASSLRRGRMQQETQYF
NA	TRBV5-1	TRBJ1-1	many	TGCGCCAGCAGCTTGGGTCCCCCGGGCACTGAAGCTTTCTTT	CASSLGPPGTEAFF
NA	TRBV20-1	TRBJ2-5	NA	TGCAGTGCTGGTGGCGGGATCGGGGAGACCCAGTACTTC	CSAGGGIGETQYF
NA	TRBV7-9	TRBJ1-1	few	TGTGCCAGCAGCGAGTACAAGAACACTGAAGCTTTCTTT	CASSEYKNTEAFF
TRBD2	TRBV12-3/TRBV12-4	TRBJ2-3	NA	TGTGCCAGCAGCCCCGATTTACTAGCGGGGGGAATAGATACGCAGTATTTT	CASSPDLLAGGIDTQYF
NA	TRBV7-2	TRBJ2-3	many	TGTGCCAGCAGCTTAGCAACAACGGGAGCAGATACGCAGTATTTT	CASSLATTGADTQYF
NA	TRBV29-1	TRBJ2-7	many	TGCAGCGTTGAAAAGGGGGGAGGCTCCTACGAGCAGTACTTC	CSVEKGGGSYEQYF
TRBD2	TRBV11-1	TRBJ2-1	NA	TGTGCCAGCAAGGGAGCGGGAGGGCCGTATGGTGAGCAGTTCTTC	CASKGAGGPYGEQFF
NA	TRBV12-3/TRBV12-4	TRBJ2-2	many	TGTGCCAGCAGTTTAGCCGGGACTTTCCTCACCGGGGAGCTGTTTTTT	CASSLAGTFLTGELFF
TRBD2	TRBV20-1	TRBJ2-1	NA	TGCAGTGCTTCAACTAGCGGGAGCTCCTACAATGAGCAGTTCTTC	CSASTSGSSYNEQFF
NA	TRBV9	TRBJ2-1	NA	TGTGCCAGCAGGCGCGATCATGAGCAGTTCTTC	CASRRDHEQFF
NA	TRBV20-1	TRBJ2-7	NA	TGCAGTGCTAGAGATCGGCTTTCCGAGCAGTACTTC	CSARDRLSEQYF
NA	TRBV10-3	TRBJ2-6	few	TGTGCCATCAAGGACAGTTCTGGGGCCAACGTCCTGACTTTC	CAIKDSSGANVLTF
TRBD2	TRBV6-1	TRBJ2-1	NA	TGTGCCAGCAGCCCGAGGGGGTCTAGCGGGATTGGACCCAATGAGCAGTTCTTC	CASSPRGSSGIGPNEQFF
TRBD1	TRBV5-1	TRBJ2-1	NA	TGCGCCAGCAGCACCACCGGGACAGGGCAGTTCTTC	CASSTTGTGQFF
NA	TRBV4-1	TRBJ2-3	many	TGCGCCAGCAGCCAAGATCGCGGGGAAGTCACAGATACGCAGTATTTT	CASSQDRGEVTDTQYF
NA	TRBV29-1	TRBJ2-5	NA	TGCAGCGTCCGCATCCTACTTGGACGGGGCTATGGGACCCAGTACTTC	CSVRILLGRGYGTQYF